This TCR beta chain was captured in a study of control samples from healthy donors and cancer patients. Libraries were prepared by immunoSEQ multiplex PCR; TCRdb keeps only in-frame clonotypes and omits some of them. Of roughly 400,000 clones in the sample, roughly 90% are singletons; the top ten hold approximately 6.3%. V was trimmed by 3 bases and J by 4 bases, leaving 12 bases between them. Per germline, CDR1 MNHEY and CDR2 SMNVEV (reference sequence). This CDR3 is 14 amino acids long. The chain employs TRBV27 and TRBJ1-1; TRBD1 might be the D (6 bases). Sequencing used PBMCs. This clonotype was obtained from a man aged 40-49 years with head and neck cancer. This chain's CDR3 is CASSFGGSGTEAFF. CDR3 bases: TGTGCCAGCAGTTTCGGGGGCTCGGGCACTGAAGCTTTCTTT.